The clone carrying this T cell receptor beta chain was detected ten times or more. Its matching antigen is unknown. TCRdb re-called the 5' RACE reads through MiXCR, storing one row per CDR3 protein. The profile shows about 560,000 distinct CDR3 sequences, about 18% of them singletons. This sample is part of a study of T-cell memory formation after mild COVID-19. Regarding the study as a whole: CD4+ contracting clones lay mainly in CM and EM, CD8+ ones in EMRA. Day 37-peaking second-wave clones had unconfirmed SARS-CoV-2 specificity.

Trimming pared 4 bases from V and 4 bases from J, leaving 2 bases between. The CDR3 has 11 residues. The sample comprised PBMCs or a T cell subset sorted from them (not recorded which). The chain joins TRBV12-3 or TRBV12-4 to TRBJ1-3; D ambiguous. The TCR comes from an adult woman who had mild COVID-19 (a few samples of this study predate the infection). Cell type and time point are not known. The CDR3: CASSSGNTIYF. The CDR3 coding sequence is TGTGCCAGCAGTTCGGGAAACACCATATATTTT.